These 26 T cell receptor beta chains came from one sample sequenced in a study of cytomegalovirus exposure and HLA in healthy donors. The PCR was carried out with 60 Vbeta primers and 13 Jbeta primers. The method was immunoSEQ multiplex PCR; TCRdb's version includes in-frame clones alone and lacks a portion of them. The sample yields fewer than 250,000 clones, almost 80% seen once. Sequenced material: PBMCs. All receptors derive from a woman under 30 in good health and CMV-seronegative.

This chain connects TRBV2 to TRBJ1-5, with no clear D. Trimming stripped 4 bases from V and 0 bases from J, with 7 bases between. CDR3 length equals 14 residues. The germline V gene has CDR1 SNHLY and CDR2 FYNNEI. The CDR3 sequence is CASSVEYSNQPQHF. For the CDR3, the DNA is TGTGCCAGCAGTGTAGAGTATAGCAATCAGCCCCAGCATTTT. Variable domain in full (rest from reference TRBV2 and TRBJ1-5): EPEVTQTPSHQVTQMGQEVILRCVPISNHLYFYWYRQILGQKVEFLVSFYNNEISEKSEIFDDQFSVERPDGSNFTLKIRSTKLEDSAMYFCASSVEYSNQPQHFGDGTRLSIL.

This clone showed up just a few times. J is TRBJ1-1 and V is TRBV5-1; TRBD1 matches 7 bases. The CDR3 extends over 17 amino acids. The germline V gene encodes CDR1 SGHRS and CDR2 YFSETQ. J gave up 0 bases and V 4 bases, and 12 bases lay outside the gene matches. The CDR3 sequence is CASSDALTGALNTEAFF. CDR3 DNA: TGCGCCAGCAGCGACGCGTTAACAGGGGCCCTGAACACTGAAGCTTTCTTT.

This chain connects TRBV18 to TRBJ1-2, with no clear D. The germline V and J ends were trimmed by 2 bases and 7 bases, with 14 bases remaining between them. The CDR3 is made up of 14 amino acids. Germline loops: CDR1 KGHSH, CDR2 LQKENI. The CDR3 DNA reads TGTGCCAGCTCACCAGTTGCCGGGTTGGGTGGCTACACCTTC. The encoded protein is CASSPVAGLGGYTF.

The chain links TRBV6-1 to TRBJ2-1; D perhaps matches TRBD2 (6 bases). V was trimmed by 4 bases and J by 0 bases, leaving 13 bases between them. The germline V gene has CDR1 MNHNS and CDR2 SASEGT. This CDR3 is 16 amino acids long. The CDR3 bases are TGTGCCAGCAGTGGGACTACCAGCAGCTCCTACAATGAGCAGTTCTTC. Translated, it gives CASSGTTSSSYNEQFF.

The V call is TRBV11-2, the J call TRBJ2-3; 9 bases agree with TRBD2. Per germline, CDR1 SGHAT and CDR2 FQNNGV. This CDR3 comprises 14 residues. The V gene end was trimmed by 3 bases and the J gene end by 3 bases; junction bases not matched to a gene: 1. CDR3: CASSFSGSTDTQYF. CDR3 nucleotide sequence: TGTGCCAGCAGCTTTAGCGGGAGTACAGATACGCAGTATTTT. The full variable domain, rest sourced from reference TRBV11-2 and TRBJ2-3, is EAGVAQSPRYKIIEKRQSVAFWCNPISGHATLYWYQQILGQGPKLLIQFQNNGVVDDSQLPKDRFSAERLKGVDSTLKIQPAKLEDSAVYLCASSFSGSTDTQYFGPGTRLTVL.

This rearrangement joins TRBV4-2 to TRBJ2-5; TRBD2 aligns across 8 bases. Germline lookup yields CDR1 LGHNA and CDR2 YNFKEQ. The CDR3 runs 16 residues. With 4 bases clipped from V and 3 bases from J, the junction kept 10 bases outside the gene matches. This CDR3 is CASSPRSGGLEETQYF. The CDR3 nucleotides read TGTGCCAGCAGCCCACGCAGCGGGGGCTTGGAAGAGACCCAGTACTTC.

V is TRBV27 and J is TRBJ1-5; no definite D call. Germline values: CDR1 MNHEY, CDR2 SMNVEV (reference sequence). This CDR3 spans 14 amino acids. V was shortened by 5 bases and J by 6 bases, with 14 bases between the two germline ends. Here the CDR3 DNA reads TGTGCCAGCAGTCCCAAGGTCGGGTTTCAGCCCCAGCATTTT. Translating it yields CASSPKVGFQPQHF.

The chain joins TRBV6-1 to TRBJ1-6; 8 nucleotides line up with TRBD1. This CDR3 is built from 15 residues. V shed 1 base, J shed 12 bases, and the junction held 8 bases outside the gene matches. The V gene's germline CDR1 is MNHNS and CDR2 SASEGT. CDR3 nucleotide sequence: TGTGCCAGCAGTGAAGGGAGGACAGGGCTAAGACCCCTCCACTTT. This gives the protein CASSEGRTGLRPLHF.

The CDR3 here is CASSLHRTESNTEAFF. The CDR3 bases are TGTGCCAGCAGCTTACACAGGACAGAGAGTAACACTGAAGCTTTCTTT. This chain joins TRBV7-9 and TRBJ1-1; D is perhaps TRBD1 (6 bases). The CDR3 extends over 16 amino acids. Trimming took off 2 bases at V and 2 bases at J, with 15 bases between the two ends. Germline V lookup: CDR1 SEHNR, CDR2 FQNEAQ (reference sequence).

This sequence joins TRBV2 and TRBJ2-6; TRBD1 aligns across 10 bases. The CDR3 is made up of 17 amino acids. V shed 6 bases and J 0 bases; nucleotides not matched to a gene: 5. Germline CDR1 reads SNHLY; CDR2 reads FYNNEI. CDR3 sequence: CASSLGTGDSGANVLTF. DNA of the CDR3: TGTGCCAGCAGCCTTGGGACAGGGGACTCTGGGGCCAACGTCCTGACTTTC.

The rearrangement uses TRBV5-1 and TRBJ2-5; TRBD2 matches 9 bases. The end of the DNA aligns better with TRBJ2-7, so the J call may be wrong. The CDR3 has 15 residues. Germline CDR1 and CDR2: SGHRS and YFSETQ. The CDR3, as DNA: TGCGCCAGCAGCCCTAGCGGGACCCTATCCTACGAGCAGTACTTC. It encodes CASSPSGTLSYEQYF.

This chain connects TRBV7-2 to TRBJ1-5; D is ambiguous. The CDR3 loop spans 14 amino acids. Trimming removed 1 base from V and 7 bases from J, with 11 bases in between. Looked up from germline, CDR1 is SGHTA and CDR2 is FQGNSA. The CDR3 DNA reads TGTGCCAGCAGCTTAGTAGTCGGGAACCAGCCCCAGCATTTT. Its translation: CASSLVVGNQPQHF.

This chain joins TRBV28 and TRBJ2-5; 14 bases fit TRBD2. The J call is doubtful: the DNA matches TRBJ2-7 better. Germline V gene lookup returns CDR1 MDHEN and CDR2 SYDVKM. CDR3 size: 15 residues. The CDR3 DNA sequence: TGTGCCAGCAGAGAGGGACTAGCGGGGGCCTACGAGCAGTACTTC. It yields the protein CASREGLAGAYEQYF.

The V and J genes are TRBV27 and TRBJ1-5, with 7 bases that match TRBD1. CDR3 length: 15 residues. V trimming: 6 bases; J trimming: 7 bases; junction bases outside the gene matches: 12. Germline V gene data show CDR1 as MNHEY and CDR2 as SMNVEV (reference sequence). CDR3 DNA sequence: TGTGCCAGCAGCCGGGCCTCGACAGGGAACCAGCCCCAGCATTTT. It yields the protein CASSRASTGNQPQHF.

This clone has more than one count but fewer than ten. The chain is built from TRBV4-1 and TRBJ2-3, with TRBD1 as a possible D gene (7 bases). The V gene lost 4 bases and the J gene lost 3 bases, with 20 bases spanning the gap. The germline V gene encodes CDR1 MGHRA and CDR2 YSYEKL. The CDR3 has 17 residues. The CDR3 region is CASSPTGDSGGTDTQYF. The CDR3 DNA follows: TGCGCCAGCAGCCCAACCGGGGACAGTGGGGGGACAGATACGCAGTATTTT.

The CDR3 nucleotides are TGTGCCAGCAGCCCCTTATGGCGGGGGGGGGAGACCCAGTACTTC. Encoded protein: CASSPLWRGGETQYF. The rearrangement joins TRBV11-1 to TRBJ2-5; 9 bases are shared with TRBD2. Germline CDR1 is SGHAT and CDR2 is FQDESV (reference sequence). Trimming cost V 5 bases and J 5 bases; bases outside gene matches: 9. The CDR3 runs to 15 residues.

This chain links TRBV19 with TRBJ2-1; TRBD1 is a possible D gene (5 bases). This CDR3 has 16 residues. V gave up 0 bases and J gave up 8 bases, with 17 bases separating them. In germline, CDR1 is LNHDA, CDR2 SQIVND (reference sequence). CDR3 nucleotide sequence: TGTGCCAGTAGTATAGATACAGGCACCTCCGGCGATGAGCAGTTCTTC. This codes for CASSIDTGTSGDEQFF.

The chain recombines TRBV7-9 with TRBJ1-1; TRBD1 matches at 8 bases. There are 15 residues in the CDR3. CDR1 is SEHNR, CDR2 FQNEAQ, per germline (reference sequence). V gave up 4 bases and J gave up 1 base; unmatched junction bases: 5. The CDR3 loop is CASSSRQGPNTEAFF. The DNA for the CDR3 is TGTGCCAGCAGCTCTAGACAGGGGCCGAACACTGAAGCTTTCTTT.

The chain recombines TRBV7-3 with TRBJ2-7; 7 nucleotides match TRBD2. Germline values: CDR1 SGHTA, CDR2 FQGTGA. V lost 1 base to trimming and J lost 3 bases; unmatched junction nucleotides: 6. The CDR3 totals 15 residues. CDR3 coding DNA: TGTGCCAGCAGCTTAATAGGTGGGGAGGGCTACGAGCAGTACTTC. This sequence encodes CASSLIGGEGYEQYF.

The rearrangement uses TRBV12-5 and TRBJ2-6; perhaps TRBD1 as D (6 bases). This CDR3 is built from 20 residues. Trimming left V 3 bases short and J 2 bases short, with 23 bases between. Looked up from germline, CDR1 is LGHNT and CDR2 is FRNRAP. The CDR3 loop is CASGFRDLGDTRPGANVLTF. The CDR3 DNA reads TGTGCTAGTGGTTTTAGGGATTTGGGGGACACACGCCCTGGGGCCAACGTCCTGACTTTC.

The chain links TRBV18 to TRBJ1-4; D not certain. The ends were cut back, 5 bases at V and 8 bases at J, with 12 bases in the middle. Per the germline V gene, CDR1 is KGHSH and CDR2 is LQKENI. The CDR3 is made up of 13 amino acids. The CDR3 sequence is CASSEGAREKLFF. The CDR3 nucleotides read TGTGCCAGCTCAGAGGGCGCGAGGGAAAAACTGTTTTTT.

CDR3 in DNA: TGTGCCATCAGTGAGTCCGGCGAGCAGTACTTC. The encoded protein is CAISESGEQYF. V usage is TRBV10-3 and J usage is TRBJ2-7; D remains ambiguous. The CDR3 covers 11 residues. The V gene lost 0 bases and the J gene lost 6 bases, with 3 bases spanning the gap. Per germline, CDR1 ENHRY and CDR2 SYGVKD.

This CDR3 reads CASRPTGNQPQHF. The CDR3 DNA reads as TGTGCCAGCAGACCCACAGGGAATCAGCCCCAGCATTTT. The chain combines TRBV7-9 with TRBJ1-5, with D possibly matching TRBD1 (6 bases). The CDR3 covers 13 residues. With 6 bases removed from V and 4 bases from J, the gap between germline ends came to 10 bases. From germline, CDR1 is SEHNR and CDR2 FQNEAQ (reference sequence). Full variable domain (outside the CDR3, taken from reference TRBV7-9 and TRBJ1-5): DTGVSQNPRHKITKRGQNVTFRCDPISEHNRLYWYRQTLGQGPEFLTYFQNEAQLEKSRLLSDRFSAERPKGSFSTLEIQRTEQGDSAMYLCASRPTGNQPQHFGDGTRLSIL.

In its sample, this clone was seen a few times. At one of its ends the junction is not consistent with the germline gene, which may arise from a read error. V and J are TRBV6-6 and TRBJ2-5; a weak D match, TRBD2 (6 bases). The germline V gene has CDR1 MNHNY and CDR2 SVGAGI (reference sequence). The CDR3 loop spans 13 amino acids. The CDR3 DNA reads TGTGCCAGCAGTTACTCCGACCGGGACTCAGCAAACTTC. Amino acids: CASSYSDRDSANF.

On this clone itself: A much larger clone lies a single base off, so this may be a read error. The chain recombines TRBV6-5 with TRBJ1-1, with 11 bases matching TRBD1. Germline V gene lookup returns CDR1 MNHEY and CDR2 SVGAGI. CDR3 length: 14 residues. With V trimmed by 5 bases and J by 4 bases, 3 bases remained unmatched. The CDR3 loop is CASSAGTGGTEAFF. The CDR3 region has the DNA TGTGCCAGCAGTGCCGGGACAGGGGGCACTGAAGCTTTCTTT.

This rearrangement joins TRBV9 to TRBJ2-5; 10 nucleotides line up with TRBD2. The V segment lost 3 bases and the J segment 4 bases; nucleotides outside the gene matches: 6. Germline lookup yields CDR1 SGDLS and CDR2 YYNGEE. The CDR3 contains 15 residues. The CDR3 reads CASSASGGASETQYF. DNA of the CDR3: TGTGCCAGCAGCGCCAGCGGGGGGGCCTCAGAGACCCAGTACTTC.